This entry lists 17 T cell receptor beta chains sequenced from one sample in a study of T cell responses to AZD1222 COVID-19 vaccine. The data were produced by immunoSEQ multiplex PCR, yet TCRdb's version contains in-frame clones alone and is incomplete. In the table there are 200,000 or so clones, under 95% of which are singletons. The starting material was peripheral blood, obtained 28 days after the second AZD1222 dose. The origin of the receptors is an adult who received the AZD1222 COVID-19 vaccine.

The CDR3 here is CASSRQGGDPAGELFF. CDR3 DNA: TGTGCCAGCAGCAGACAGGGAGGGGATCCAGCCGGGGAGCTGTTTTTT. The rearrangement uses TRBV9 and TRBJ2-2; D tentatively fits TRBD1 or TRBD2 (7 bases each). The CDR3 contains 16 residues. V lost 4 bases and J 6 bases, leaving 19 bases between the germline ends. The germline gives CDR1 SGDLS, CDR2 YYNGEE. The complete variable domain, with remaining parts taken from reference TRBV9 and TRBJ2-2, reads DSGVTQTPKHLITATGQRVTLRCSPRSGDLSVYWYQQSLDQGLQFLIQYYNGEERAKGNILERFSAQQFPDLHSELNLSSLELGDSALYFCASSRQGGDPAGELFFGEGSRLTVL.

V gene TRBV3-1 (or the pseudogene TRBV3-2) combines with J gene TRBJ1-6; the D is unclear. Trimming removed 4 bases at V and 4 bases at J, with 11 bases between. The CDR3 contains 15 residues. The germline CDR1 and CDR2 sequences are LGHDT and YNNKEL (reference sequence). The CDR3 is CASSRKDGYNSPLHF. The DNA of the CDR3 is TGTGCCAGCAGCCGCAAGGATGGTTATAATTCACCCCTCCACTTT.

The rearrangement joins TRBV19 to TRBJ1-3; TRBD1 is a possible D gene (5 bases). The CDR3 sequence is 16 residues long. V lost 0 bases, J lost 1 base, and 10 bases lay in between. Germline values: CDR1 LNHDA, CDR2 SQIVND (reference sequence). The CDR3 nucleotides are TGTGCCAGTAGTATAGATCAGCGGGGGTCTGGAAACACCATATATTTT. It codes for CASSIDQRGSGNTIYF.

This sequence joins TRBV2 and TRBJ2-5, with TRBD2 matching 10 bases. The germline V gene encodes CDR1 SNHLY and CDR2 FYNNEI. This CDR3 comprises 13 residues. V lost 8 bases, J lost 5 bases, and 5 bases stayed unmatched. CDR3 bases: TGTGCCAGCCGACTAGCGGGCAGGGAGACCCAGTACTTC. Amino acids: CASRLAGRETQYF. The full variable domain, completed using reference TRBV2 and TRBJ2-5, is EPEVTQTPSHQVTQMGQEVILRCVPISNHLYFYWYRQILGQKVEFLVSFYNNEISEKSEIFDDQFSVERPDGSNFTLKIRSTKLEDSAMYFCASRLAGRETQYFGPGTRLLVL.

V and J are TRBV2 and TRBJ1-4, with a possible D match to TRBD1 (5 bases). CDR3 length equals 15 residues. CDR1 and CDR2 from the germline V gene are SNHLY and FYNNEI. V was clipped by 6 bases and J by 7 bases, with 18 bases between them. The CDR3 bases are TGTGCCAGCAGCGTACTGGGGGGGAGAACTGAAAAACTGTTTTTT. Translated: CASSVLGGRTEKLFF. Full variable domain (outside the CDR3, taken from reference TRBV2 and TRBJ1-4): EPEVTQTPSHQVTQMGQEVILRCVPISNHLYFYWYRQILGQKVEFLVSFYNNEISEKSEIFDDQFSVERPDGSNFTLKIRSTKLEDSAMYFCASSVLGGRTEKLFFGSGTQLSVL.

This chain links TRBV18 with TRBJ1-1; TRBD1 aligns across 8 bases. Germline CDR1 KGHSH, CDR2 LQKENI. The CDR3 covers 15 residues. The V gene end was trimmed by 3 bases and the J gene end by 4 bases; junction bases not matched to a gene: 7. The CDR3: CASSPSQGVGTEAFF. The CDR3, as DNA: TGTGCCAGCTCACCCTCACAGGGGGTGGGCACTGAAGCTTTCTTT.

V gene TRBV7-7 combines with J gene TRBJ1-1; D gene uncertain. The CDR3 consists of 17 residues. V gave up 1 base and J gave up 1 base, with 16 bases separating them. CDR1 SSHAT and CDR2 FNYEAQ come from the germline V gene (reference sequence). CDR3 region: CASSLDFVVCQNTEAFF. The CDR3 coding sequence is TGTGCCAGCAGCTTAGATTTTGTGGTTTGTCAGAACACTGAAGCTTTCTTT.

Here the CDR3 reads CASSGPGRTEETQYF. The DNA for the CDR3 is TGTGCCAGCAGCGGCCCGGGACGGACTGAGGAGACCCAGTACTTC. The chain combines TRBV5-6 with TRBJ2-5; possibly TRBD1 or TRBD2 for D (5 bases each). V was trimmed by 4 bases and J by 5 bases, leaving 18 bases between them. This CDR3 has 15 amino acids. Germline V lookup: CDR1 SGHDT, CDR2 YYEEEE.

The chain couples TRBV5-1 to TRBJ1-5; TRBD1 matches 9 bases. The V segment lost 6 bases and the J segment 4 bases; nucleotides outside the gene matches: 5. Germline lookup yields CDR1 SGHRS and CDR2 YFSETQ. There are 14 residues in the CDR3. CDR3 in amino acids: CASTPGTGNQPQHF. The CDR3 nucleotides are TGCGCCAGCACCCCCGGGACAGGGAATCAGCCCCAGCATTTT.

The chain couples TRBV6-4 to TRBJ1-5, with 9 positions matching TRBD1. The CDR3 covers 18 residues. Germline lookup yields CDR1 MRHNA and CDR2 SNTAGT. After removal of 4 bases from V and 1 base from J, the junction contained 11 bases not matched to a gene. CDR3 nucleotide sequence: TGTGCCAGCAGTGCACCGGGACAGGGACTAGTGAGCAATCAGCCCCAGCATTTT. The encoded protein is CASSAPGQGLVSNQPQHF.

This clone has a single count. The J gene is TRBJ2-2, the V gene TRBV12-3 or TRBV12-4; D gene uncertain. The V and J ends lost 3 bases and 5 bases respectively, with 4 bases between them. The CDR3 is 12 amino acids. CDR3 bases: TGTGCCAGCAGTTTGAAGACCGGGGAGCTGTTTTTT. Translation: CASSLKTGELFF.

The chain carries TRBV27 and TRBJ1-1, with D possibly being TRBD1 (5 bases). In germline, CDR1 is MNHEY, CDR2 SMNVEV (reference sequence). There are 15 residues in the CDR3. The V gene lost 7 bases and the J gene lost 4 bases, with 19 bases spanning the gap. The chain's CDR3 is CASTPSWGVGTEAFF. The CDR3 DNA follows: TGTGCCAGCACCCCATCATGGGGGGTAGGCACTGAAGCTTTCTTT.

V usage is TRBV6-5 and J usage is TRBJ1-4; D remains unclear. The V end was cut by 0 bases, the J end by 0 bases, with 2 bases between. Germline V lookup: CDR1 MNHEY, CDR2 SVGAGI. The CDR3 has 14 residues. CDR3 bases: TGTGCCAGCAGTTACTCTACAACTAATGAAAAACTGTTTTTT. This gives the protein CASSYSTTNEKLFF.

The chain employs TRBV19 and TRBJ2-1, with D possibly being TRBD2 (6 bases). The ends were cut back, 7 bases at V and 8 bases at J, with 15 bases in the middle. Germline V CDR1 and CDR2: LNHDA, SQIVND (reference sequence). This CDR3 is 13 amino acids long. The CDR3 DNA reads TGTGCCAGTAAACCCTGGGGGGACGATGAGCAGTTCTTC. Protein product: CASKPWGDDEQFF.

The chain couples TRBV6-2 or TRBV6-3 to TRBJ2-7; 8 bases are a match to TRBD1. The germline V gene has CDR1 MNHEY and CDR2 SVGEGT. This CDR3 contains 19 residues. V shed 5 bases and J 5 bases; nucleotides not matched to a gene: 23. The chain's CDR3 is CASSRLADGLRTGYHEQYF. CDR3 bases: TGTGCCAGCAGTCGGCTCGCGGATGGCCTCCGGACAGGGTACCACGAGCAGTACTTC.

This clone is a singleton in its sample. This chain links TRBV27 with TRBJ2-3; D remains ambiguous. The CDR3 sequence is 14 residues long. Trimming took 5 bases from V and 5 from J, leaving 14 bases between them. Germline V CDR1 and CDR2: MNHEY, SMNVEV (reference sequence). As DNA, the CDR3 is TGTGCCAGCAGTGTGACCAAACTGGGAGATACGCAGTATTTT. Translating gives CASSVTKLGDTQYF.

The CDR3 DNA is TGTGCCAGCTCACCTATGACTAGCGGGGATTACAATGAGCAGTTCTTC. Translation: CASSPMTSGDYNEQFF. J is TRBJ2-1 and V is TRBV18; 11 bases are a match to TRBD2. Germline values: CDR1 KGHSH, CDR2 LQKENI. The J segment lost 4 bases and the V segment lost 3 bases, leaving 5 bases of the junction unmatched. This CDR3 has 16 residues. The whole variable domain, filled in from reference TRBV18 and TRBJ2-1, reads NAGVMQNPRHLVRRRGQEARLRCSPMKGHSHVYWYRQLPEEGLKFMVYLQKENIIDESGMPKERFSAEFPKEGPSILRIQQVVRGDSAAYFCASSPMTSGDYNEQFFGPGTRLTVL.